This T cell receptor beta chain was sequenced for a study of control samples from healthy donors and cancer patients. Assay used: immunoSEQ multiplex PCR; TCRdb lists only in-frame clones, some missing. Here the sample spans about 94,000 clones, 90% being singletons. The CDR3 spans 16 residues. Germline V gene sequence: CDR1 SGDLS, CDR2 YYNGEE. Trimming pared 5 bases from V and 1 base from J, leaving 16 bases between. The TCR comes from a woman aged 18-35 years in good health. The chain is built from TRBV9 and TRBJ1-3; D remains unclear. Sequencing was performed on blood. CDR3 sequence reads: CASSQNPELSGNTIYF. The CDR3 nucleotides are TGTGCCAGCAGTCAAAATCCGGAGTTGTCTGGAAACACCATATATTTT.